A selection of T cell receptor beta chains follows, all from one sample in a study of blood T cell repertoires in COVID-19. Generated by immunoSEQ multiplex PCR, the TCRdb table keeps only in-frame clones and is missing some. The sample holds a few hundred thousand clones, around 83% seen once. The sequencing sample was made of peripheral blood. Every receptor here comes from a man in his fifties with active or convalescent COVID-19. The conserved cysteine and the conserved F or W are not part of the CDR3 here.

v_gene	len	j_gene	CDR3aa
TRBV7-2	14	TRBJ2-1	ASTLGLAGAYNEQF
TRBV5-1	13	TRBJ1-3	ASSPGDSSGNTIY
TRBV10-3	13	TRBJ2-5	AISESWRERETQY
TRBV12-3/TRBV12-4	9	TRBJ1-1	ASSLRGEAF
TRBV5-1	14	TRBJ1-3	ASSSLEGTSGNTIY
TRBV6-5	9	TRBJ1-5	ASGGNQPQH
TRBV15	15	TRBJ2-5	ATSRASSGRGQETQY
TRBV29-1	11	TRBJ2-7	SVEIALSGEQY
TRBV21-1	13	TRBJ2-7	ASSKGGGGGYEQY
TRBV7-2	12	TRBJ2-7	ASSPDREWDEQY
TRBV19	11	TRBJ2-2	ASSPQGAGELF
TRBV28	18	TRBJ2-1	ASSPGQGRWGDPSYNEQF
TRBV7-9	14	TRBJ2-3	ASSLAGTGGEDTQY
TRBV4-3	12	TRBJ2-1	ASSADYRDNEQF
TRBV7-9	15	TRBJ2-7	ASSLNLAEEYPYEQY
TRBV28	12	TRBJ1-2	ASSSIGQFYGYT
TRBV7-3	17	TRBJ2-2	ASSPHPSLAGSATGELF
TRBV7-2	11	TRBJ2-3	ASSFSEGDTQY
TRBV29-1	10	TRBJ1-2	SVARGNYGYT
TRBV28	13	TRBJ1-5	ASSLTGTSNQPQH
TRBV3-1/TRBV3-2	14	TRBJ2-1	ASSQATSGGAHEQF
TRBV29-1	7	TRBJ1-2	SVMTGNI
TRBV19	13	TRBJ1-1	ASILKTGVDTEAF
TRBV30	11	TRBJ1-3	AWSTTGGNTIY
TRBV5-1	14	TRBJ2-7	ASSLAGGQGKYEQY
TRBV6-1	11	TRBJ1-1	ASSEVAGGEAF
TRBV5-1	14	TRBJ1-6	ASSLGTGRGNSPLH
TRBV2	13	TRBJ2-7	ASSLAREWQGEQY
TRBV11-3	14	TRBJ2-3	ASSLAGTSGRHTQY
TRBV11-2	13	TRBJ2-5	ASSLAGTFQETQY
TRBV12-5	12	TRBJ1-2	ASGPEGQNYGYT
TRBV18	12	TRBJ2-7	ASSPDRDSYEQY
TRBV29-1	19	TRBJ2-1	SVGGHRLDRSGRGTYNEQF
TRBV5-6	13	TRBJ1-3	ASSTDRRGGNTIY
TRBV5-1	11	TRBJ2-5	ASSLAPPETQY
TRBV27	12	TRBJ2-7	ASRLAGGSYEQY